The entry below gives a single T cell receptor beta chain sequence along with its context. Profiled with immunoSEQ multiplex PCR; TCRdb holds only in-frame clones, not every one. The sample holds about 150,000 clones, around 94% seen once. V lost 4 bases to trimming and J lost 7 bases; unmatched junction nucleotides: 7. Germline assignment: CDR1 SGDLS and CDR2 YYNGEE. The CDR3 sequence is 14 residues long. These data come from a study of control samples from healthy donors and cancer patients. The sequenced sample consisted of blood. V gene TRBV9 combines with J gene TRBJ2-2; TRBD2 matches at 7 bases. The clonotype originates from a woman aged 18-29 years in good health. CDR3 nucleotides: TGTGCCAGCAGCTCCCAGCTAGCGGTCGGGGAGCTGTTTTTT. Its protein is CASSSQLAVGELFF.